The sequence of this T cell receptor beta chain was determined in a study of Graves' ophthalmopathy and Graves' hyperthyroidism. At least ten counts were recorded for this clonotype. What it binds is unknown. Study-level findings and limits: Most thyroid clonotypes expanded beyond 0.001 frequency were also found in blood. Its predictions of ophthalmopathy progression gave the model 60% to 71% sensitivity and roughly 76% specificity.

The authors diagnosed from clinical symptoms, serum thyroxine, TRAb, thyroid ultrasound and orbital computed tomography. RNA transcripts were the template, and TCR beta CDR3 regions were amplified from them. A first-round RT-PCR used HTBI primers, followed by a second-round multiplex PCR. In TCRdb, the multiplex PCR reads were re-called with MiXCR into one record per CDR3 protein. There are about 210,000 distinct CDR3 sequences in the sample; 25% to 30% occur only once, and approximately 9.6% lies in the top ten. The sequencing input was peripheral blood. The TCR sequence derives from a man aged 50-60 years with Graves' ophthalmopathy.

The CDR3 DNA reads as TGTGCCAGCAGTCTCGGGACAGGGGATAGCAATCAGCCCCAGCATTTT. Its protein product is CASSLGTGDSNQPQHF. This chain links TRBV6-5 with TRBJ1-5; 10 bases are shared with TRBD1. Per germline, CDR1 MNHEY and CDR2 SVGAGI. This CDR3 is 16 amino acids long. V gave up 5 bases and J gave up 0 bases; unmatched junction bases: 4.